A selection of T cell receptor beta chains follows, all from one sample in a study of blood T cell repertoires in COVID-19. Assay used: immunoSEQ multiplex PCR; TCRdb lists only in-frame clones, some missing. Of just over 250,000 clones detected, about 89% appear once; the ten largest clones hold around 9.1%. The sequenced sample was peripheral blood. These receptors were taken from a man aged 40-55 years who had recovered from COVID-19. Each CDR3 is given with its conserved first and last residue. The order of the fields is clone size, V gene, D gene, J gene, CDR3 protein, CDR3 DNA. The D gene is left open where the match is weak. Clone size is given for some rows only: seen once, a few or many times, or a class if the clone is expanded.

abundance: once
v_gene: TRBV11-2
d_gene: TRBD2
j_gene: TRBJ2-1
CDR3aa: CASRRAGGRYNEQFF
CDR3nt: TGTGCCAGCAGGAGGGCGGGGGGGCGGTACAATGAGCAGTTCTTC

abundance: .
v_gene: TRBV5-1
d_gene: .
j_gene: TRBJ2-1
CDR3aa: CASSPVRGDTGNEQFF
CDR3nt: TGCGCCAGCAGCCCCGTACGAGGGGACACAGGCAATGAGCAGTTCTTC

abundance: few
v_gene: TRBV14
d_gene: TRBD2
j_gene: TRBJ2-3
CDR3aa: CASSRLAGAITDTQYF
CDR3nt: TGTGCCAGCAGCCGCCTAGCGGGAGCAATCACAGATACGCAGTATTTT

abundance: .
v_gene: TRBV4-2
d_gene: .
j_gene: TRBJ2-4
CDR3aa: CASSQAWPNIQYF
CDR3nt: TGTGCCAGCAGCCAAGCCTGGCCAAACATTCAGTACTTC

abundance: .
v_gene: TRBV13
d_gene: TRBD1
j_gene: TRBJ2-1
CDR3aa: CASSPHRTGAYNEQFF
CDR3nt: TGTGCCAGCAGCCCCCATCGGACAGGGGCCTACAATGAGCAGTTCTTC

abundance: .
v_gene: TRBV24-1
d_gene: .
j_gene: TRBJ2-2
CDR3aa: CATPPFTGELFF
CDR3nt: TGTGCCACCCCCCCCTTCACCGGGGAGCTGTTTTTT

abundance: .
v_gene: TRBV7-9
d_gene: TRBD2
j_gene: TRBJ2-1
CDR3aa: CASSSSSGRFLIDEQFF
CDR3nt: TGTGCCAGCAGCTCCTCTAGCGGGAGGTTCTTAATCGATGAGCAGTTCTTC

abundance: once
v_gene: TRBV5-4
d_gene: .
j_gene: TRBJ2-7
CDR3aa: CASSSKSGYEQYF
CDR3nt: TGTGCCAGCAGTTCGAAGAGCGGCTACGAGCAGTACTTC

abundance: .
v_gene: TRBV19
d_gene: TRBD2
j_gene: TRBJ2-1
CDR3aa: CASSTPGGRDNEQFF
CDR3nt: TGTGCCAGTAGTACCCCTGGGGGGAGGGACAATGAGCAGTTCTTC

abundance: .
v_gene: TRBV11-2
d_gene: TRBD2
j_gene: TRBJ2-1
CDR3aa: CASSLEGLAGFF
CDR3nt: TGTGCCAGCAGCTTAGAGGGACTAGCGGGGTTCTTC

abundance: .
v_gene: TRBV5-1
d_gene: TRBD1
j_gene: TRBJ1-4
CDR3aa: CASSSQGGIATNEKLFF
CDR3nt: TGCGCCAGCAGCTCTCAGGGGGGTATTGCAACTAATGAAAAACTGTTTTTT

abundance: .
v_gene: TRBV7-2
d_gene: .
j_gene: TRBJ1-3
CDR3aa: CASSLSWGPGNTIYF
CDR3nt: TGTGCCAGCAGCTTAAGTTGGGGCCCAGGAAACACCATATATTTT

abundance: .
v_gene: TRBV19
d_gene: TRBD1
j_gene: TRBJ2-7
CDR3aa: CASSDRGPYEQYF
CDR3nt: TGTGCCAGTAGCGACAGGGGACCCTACGAGCAGTACTTC

abundance: .
v_gene: TRBV19
d_gene: .
j_gene: TRBJ1-2
CDR3aa: CATLDRSNYGYTF
CDR3nt: TGTGCCACCTTGGACAGATCTAACTATGGCTACACCTTC

abundance: .
v_gene: TRBV5-1
d_gene: TRBD1
j_gene: TRBJ1-2
CDR3aa: CASRQGQGRDKGYTF
CDR3nt: TGCGCCAGCAGACAGGGACAGGGAAGGGATAAAGGCTACACCTTC

abundance: .
v_gene: TRBV7-9
d_gene: TRBD2
j_gene: TRBJ2-7
CDR3aa: CASSAVSGGYEQYF
CDR3nt: TGTGCCAGCAGCGCCGTTAGCGGGGGCTACGAGCAGTACTTC

abundance: .
v_gene: TRBV7-2
d_gene: TRBD1
j_gene: TRBJ1-3
CDR3aa: CASSHLDRSSGNTIYF
CDR3nt: TGTGCCAGCAGCCATTTGGACAGGAGCTCTGGAAACACCATATATTTT

abundance: .
v_gene: TRBV19
d_gene: .
j_gene: TRBJ1-6
CDR3aa: CASTATRGGNSPLHF
CDR3nt: TGTGCCAGTACCGCAACGCGGGGTGGTAATTCACCCCTCCACTTT

abundance: .
v_gene: TRBV15
d_gene: .
j_gene: TRBJ1-5
CDR3aa: CATSRDRRVSSNQPQHF
CDR3nt: TGTGCCACCAGCAGAGATCGGCGGGTTTCAAGCAATCAGCCCCAGCATTTT

abundance: .
v_gene: TRBV6-1
d_gene: TRBD1
j_gene: TRBJ1-5
CDR3aa: CASSDLGQGAIQPQHF
CDR3nt: TGTGCCAGCAGTGATCTTGGACAGGGGGCGATTCAGCCCCAGCATTTT

abundance: .
v_gene: TRBV2
d_gene: .
j_gene: TRBJ2-1
CDR3aa: CASSGGWGDEQFF
CDR3nt: TGTGCCAGCAGTGGGGGCTGGGGGGATGAGCAGTTCTTC

abundance: .
v_gene: TRBV6-2/TRBV6-3
d_gene: .
j_gene: TRBJ2-1
CDR3aa: CASSHGYEQFF
CDR3nt: TGTGCCAGCAGCCATGGCTATGAGCAGTTCTTC

abundance: .
v_gene: TRBV4-3
d_gene: TRBD2
j_gene: TRBJ2-5
CDR3aa: CASSQGLEGIQYF
CDR3nt: TGCGCCAGCAGCCAGGGACTAGAGGGCATCCAGTACTTC

abundance: .
v_gene: TRBV9
d_gene: TRBD2
j_gene: TRBJ2-1
CDR3aa: CASSVAGGLGNEQFF
CDR3nt: TGTGCCAGCAGCGTAGCGGGGGGGCTGGGTAATGAGCAGTTCTTC

abundance: .
v_gene: TRBV5-4
d_gene: TRBD2
j_gene: TRBJ2-1
CDR3aa: CASSLLAGLANEQFF
CDR3nt: TGTGCCAGCAGCTTGTTAGCGGGTCTCGCCAATGAGCAGTTCTTC

abundance: .
v_gene: TRBV15
d_gene: TRBD1
j_gene: TRBJ2-3
CDR3aa: CATSAGTGRKDTQYF
CDR3nt: TGTGCCACCAGTGCCGGGACAGGGAGAAAAGATACGCAGTATTTT

abundance: .
v_gene: TRBV10-3
d_gene: .
j_gene: TRBJ1-3
CDR3aa: CAIRDLAGPGNTIYF
CDR3nt: TGTGCCATCAGGGACCTCGCGGGGCCTGGAAACACCATATATTTT

abundance: .
v_gene: TRBV9
d_gene: .
j_gene: TRBJ2-3
CDR3aa: CASSVVGGAADTQYF
CDR3nt: TGTGCCAGCAGCGTAGTGGGGGGGGCCGCAGATACGCAGTATTTT

abundance: few
v_gene: TRBV21-1
d_gene: .
j_gene: TRBJ2-7
CDR3aa: CASSIDRFLSSYEQYF
CDR3nt: TGTGCCAGCAGCATCGACAGGTTCCTAAGCTCCTACGAGCAGTACTTC

abundance: .
v_gene: TRBV7-8
d_gene: TRBD1
j_gene: TRBJ2-5
CDR3aa: CASSPATGAGETQYF
CDR3nt: TGTGCCAGCAGCCCAGCCACAGGGGCGGGTGAGACCCAGTACTTC

abundance: .
v_gene: TRBV5-1
d_gene: TRBD1
j_gene: TRBJ2-7
CDR3aa: CASSLVGGGSEREQYF
CDR3nt: TGCGCCAGCAGCTTGGTAGGGGGCGGATCCGAACGCGAGCAGTACTTC

abundance: .
v_gene: TRBV25-1
d_gene: .
j_gene: TRBJ2-7
CDR3aa: CASSGGPLSEQYF
CDR3nt: TGTGCCAGCAGTGGAGGCCCCCTCTCCGAGCAGTACTTC

abundance: .
v_gene: TRBV20-1
d_gene: .
j_gene: TRBJ2-7
CDR3aa: CSASGVATYEQYF
CDR3nt: TGCAGTGCTAGTGGGGTAGCAACCTACGAGCAGTACTTC

abundance: .
v_gene: TRBV6-2/TRBV6-3
d_gene: .
j_gene: TRBJ2-7
CDR3aa: CASSFGSWYF
CDR3nt: TGTGCCAGCAGTTTCGGTTCTTGGTACTTC

abundance: .
v_gene: TRBV18
d_gene: TRBD1
j_gene: TRBJ2-6
CDR3aa: CASRRQGSGANVLTF
CDR3nt: TGTGCCAGCCGAAGACAGGGCTCTGGGGCCAACGTCCTGACTTTC

abundance: .
v_gene: TRBV10-3
d_gene: .
j_gene: TRBJ2-1
CDR3aa: CAIENSPLAGGEQFF
CDR3nt: TGTGCCATCGAAAACTCCCCACTAGCCGGCGGGGAGCAGTTCTTC

abundance: .
v_gene: TRBV28
d_gene: TRBD1
j_gene: TRBJ1-4
CDR3aa: CASVDRGRSEKLFF
CDR3nt: TGTGCCAGCGTCGACAGGGGGCGGAGTGAAAAACTGTTTTTT

abundance: .
v_gene: TRBV10-3
d_gene: TRBD2
j_gene: TRBJ2-5
CDR3aa: CAISEFGGGNQETQYF
CDR3nt: TGTGCCATCAGTGAATTTGGGGGGGGGAACCAAGAGACCCAGTACTTC

abundance: .
v_gene: TRBV6-1
d_gene: .
j_gene: TRBJ2-1
CDR3aa: CASRREVGQNNEQFF
CDR3nt: TGTGCCAGCAGAAGGGAGGTAGGGCAAAACAATGAGCAGTTCTTC

abundance: .
v_gene: TRBV5-6
d_gene: .
j_gene: TRBJ2-1
CDR3aa: CASSFQDEQFF
CDR3nt: TGTGCCAGCAGCTTCCAGGATGAGCAGTTCTTC

abundance: once
v_gene: TRBV15
d_gene: TRBD1
j_gene: TRBJ2-7
CDR3aa: CATSPGQTTYEQYF
CDR3nt: TGTGCCACCAGTCCGGGACAGACCACCTACGAGCAGTACTTC

abundance: few
v_gene: TRBV5-6
d_gene: .
j_gene: TRBJ2-2
CDR3aa: CASSLSLRDTGELFF
CDR3nt: TGTGCCAGCAGCTTGTCGTTGCGGGACACCGGGGAGCTGTTTTTT

abundance: .
v_gene: TRBV3-1/TRBV3-2
d_gene: .
j_gene: TRBJ2-5
CDR3aa: CASSQDPTIKTQYF
CDR3nt: TGTGCCAGCAGCCAAGATCCCACTATAAAGACCCAGTACTTC

abundance: few
v_gene: TRBV7-2
d_gene: .
j_gene: TRBJ2-5
CDR3aa: CASSLEWGGAKTQYF
CDR3nt: TGTGCCAGCAGCTTAGAGTGGGGGGGCGCGAAGACCCAGTACTTC

abundance: .
v_gene: TRBV12-5
d_gene: TRBD1
j_gene: TRBJ1-5
CDR3aa: CASGPGQGQPQHF
CDR3nt: TGTGCTAGTGGTCCGGGACAGGGACAGCCCCAGCATTTT

abundance: .
v_gene: TRBV7-8
d_gene: TRBD1
j_gene: TRBJ2-7
CDR3aa: CASSPGQGAVNYEQYF
CDR3nt: TGTGCCAGCAGCCCGGGACAGGGGGCCGTGAACTACGAGCAGTACTTC

abundance: .
v_gene: TRBV25-1
d_gene: TRBD1
j_gene: TRBJ1-2
CDR3aa: CASSDLPGQGYTF
CDR3nt: TGTGCCAGCAGTGACCTTCCGGGACAGGGCTACACCTTC

abundance: .
v_gene: TRBV7-9
d_gene: .
j_gene: TRBJ2-3
CDR3aa: CASTKEGEGSTDTQYF
CDR3nt: TGTGCCAGCACTAAGGAGGGGGAGGGTAGCACAGATACGCAGTATTTT

abundance: .
v_gene: TRBV27
d_gene: TRBD2
j_gene: TRBJ2-2
CDR3aa: CASSTSGGAVGELFF
CDR3nt: TGTGCCAGCTCGACTAGCGGGGGGGCGGTCGGGGAGCTGTTTTTT

abundance: .
v_gene: TRBV19
d_gene: TRBD1
j_gene: TRBJ1-1
CDR3aa: CASSKRGQGNTEAFF
CDR3nt: TGTGCCAGTAGTAAAAGGGGGCAAGGGAACACTGAAGCTTTCTTT